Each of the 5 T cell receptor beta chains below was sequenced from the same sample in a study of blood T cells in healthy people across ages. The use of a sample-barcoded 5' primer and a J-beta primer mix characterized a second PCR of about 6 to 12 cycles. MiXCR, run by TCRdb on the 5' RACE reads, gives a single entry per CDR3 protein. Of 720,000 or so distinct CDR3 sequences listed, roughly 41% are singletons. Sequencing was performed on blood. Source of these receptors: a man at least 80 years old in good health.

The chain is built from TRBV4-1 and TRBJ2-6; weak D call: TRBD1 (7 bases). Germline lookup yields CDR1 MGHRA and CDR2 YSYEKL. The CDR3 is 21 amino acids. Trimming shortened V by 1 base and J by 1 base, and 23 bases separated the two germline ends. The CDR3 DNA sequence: TGCGCCAGCAGCCAAGTCCAGGGTCAAGGTTCAGGGGGGTCTGGGGCCAACGTCCTGACTTTC. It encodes CASSQVQGQGSGGSGANVLTF.

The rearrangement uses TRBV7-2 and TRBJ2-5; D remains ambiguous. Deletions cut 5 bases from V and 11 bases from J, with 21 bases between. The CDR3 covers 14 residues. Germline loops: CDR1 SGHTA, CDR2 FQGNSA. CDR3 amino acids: CASSPVVLYGEQYF. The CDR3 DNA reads TGTGCCAGCAGCCCCGTCGTTCTTTACGGTGAGCAGTACTTC. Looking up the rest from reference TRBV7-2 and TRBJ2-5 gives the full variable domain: GAGVSQSPSNKVTEKGKDVELRCDPISGHTALYWYRQSLGQGLEFLIYFQGNSAPDKSGLPSDRFSAERTGGSVSTLTIQRTQQEDSAVYLCASSPVVLYGEQYFGPGTRLLVL.

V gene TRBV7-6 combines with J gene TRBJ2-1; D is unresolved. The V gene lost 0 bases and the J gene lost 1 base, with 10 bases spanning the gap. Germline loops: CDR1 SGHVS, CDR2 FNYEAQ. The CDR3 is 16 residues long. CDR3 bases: TGTGCCAGCAGCTTAGCGCACGGGCAGTCCTACAATGAGCAGTTCTTC. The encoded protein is CASSLAHGQSYNEQFF.

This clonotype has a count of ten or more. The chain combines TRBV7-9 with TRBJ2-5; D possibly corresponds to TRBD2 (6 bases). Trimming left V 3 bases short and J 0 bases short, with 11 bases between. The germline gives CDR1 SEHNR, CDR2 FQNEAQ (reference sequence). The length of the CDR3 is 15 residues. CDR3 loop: CASSFSGLYQETQYF. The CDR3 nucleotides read TGTGCCAGCAGCTTCTCGGGACTGTACCAAGAGACCCAGTACTTC.

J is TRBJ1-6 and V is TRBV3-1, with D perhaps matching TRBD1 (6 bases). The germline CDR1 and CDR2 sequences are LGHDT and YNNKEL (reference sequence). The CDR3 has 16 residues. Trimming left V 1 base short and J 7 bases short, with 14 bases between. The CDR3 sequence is CASSQVGHLTNSPLHF. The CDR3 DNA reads TGTGCCAGCAGCCAAGTGGGACACTTGACAAATTCACCCCTCCACTTT.